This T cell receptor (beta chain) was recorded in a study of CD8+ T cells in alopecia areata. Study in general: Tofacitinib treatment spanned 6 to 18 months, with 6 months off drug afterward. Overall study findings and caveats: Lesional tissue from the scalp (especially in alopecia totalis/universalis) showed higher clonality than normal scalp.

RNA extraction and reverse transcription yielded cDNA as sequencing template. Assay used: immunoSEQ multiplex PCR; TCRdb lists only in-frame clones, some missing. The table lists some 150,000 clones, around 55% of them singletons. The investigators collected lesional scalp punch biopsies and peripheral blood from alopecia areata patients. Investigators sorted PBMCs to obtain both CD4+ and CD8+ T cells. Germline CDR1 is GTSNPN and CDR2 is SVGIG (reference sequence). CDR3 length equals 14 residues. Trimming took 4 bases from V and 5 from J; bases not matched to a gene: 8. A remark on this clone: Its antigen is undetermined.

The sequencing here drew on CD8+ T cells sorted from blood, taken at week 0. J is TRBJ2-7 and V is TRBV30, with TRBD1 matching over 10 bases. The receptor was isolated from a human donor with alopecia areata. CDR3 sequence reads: CAWTAGTGANEQYF. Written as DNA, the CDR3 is TGTGCCTGGACCGCTGGGACAGGGGCTAACGAGCAGTACTTC.